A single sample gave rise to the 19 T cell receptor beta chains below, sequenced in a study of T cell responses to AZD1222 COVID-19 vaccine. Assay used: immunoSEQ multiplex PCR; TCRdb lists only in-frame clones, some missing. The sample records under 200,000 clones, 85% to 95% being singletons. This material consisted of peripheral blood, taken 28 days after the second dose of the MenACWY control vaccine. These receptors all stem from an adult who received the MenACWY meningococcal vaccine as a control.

The chain's CDR3 is CASSPSRGLDNEQFF. The CDR3 DNA reads as TGTGCCAGCAGTCCTTCTAGGGGGCTCGACAATGAGCAGTTCTTC. The genes are TRBV7-6 and TRBJ2-1, with 7 bases matching TRBD1. J lost 5 bases, V lost 6 bases, and 10 bases had no gene match. The CDR3 extends over 15 amino acids. CDR1 is SGHVS and CDR2 is FNYEAQ in the germline V gene. The whole variable domain, filled in from reference TRBV7-6 and TRBJ2-1, reads GAGVSQSPRYKVTKRGQDVALRCDPISGHVSLYWYRQALGQGPEFLTYFNYEAQQDKSGLPNDRFSAERPEGSISTLTIQRTEQRDSAMYRCASSPSRGLDNEQFFGPGTRLTVL.

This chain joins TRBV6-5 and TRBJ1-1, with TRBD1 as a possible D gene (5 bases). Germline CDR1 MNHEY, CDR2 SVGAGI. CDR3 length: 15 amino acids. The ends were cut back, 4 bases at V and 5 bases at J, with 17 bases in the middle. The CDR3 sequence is CASSWVGVSWTEAFF. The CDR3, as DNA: TGTGCCAGCAGTTGGGTGGGGGTCAGTTGGACTGAAGCTTTCTTT.

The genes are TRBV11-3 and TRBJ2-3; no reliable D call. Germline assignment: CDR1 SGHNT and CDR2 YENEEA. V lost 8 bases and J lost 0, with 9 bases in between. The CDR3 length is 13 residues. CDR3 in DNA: TGTGCCAGCTTGCCTGGGAGCACAGATACGCAGTATTTT. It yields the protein CASLPGSTDTQYF.

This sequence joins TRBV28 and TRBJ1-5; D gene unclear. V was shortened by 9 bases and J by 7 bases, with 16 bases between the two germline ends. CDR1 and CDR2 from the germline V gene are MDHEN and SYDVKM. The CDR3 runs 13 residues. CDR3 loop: CASKGLWVQPQHF. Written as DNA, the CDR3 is TGTGCCAGTAAAGGACTTTGGGTGCAGCCCCAGCATTTT.

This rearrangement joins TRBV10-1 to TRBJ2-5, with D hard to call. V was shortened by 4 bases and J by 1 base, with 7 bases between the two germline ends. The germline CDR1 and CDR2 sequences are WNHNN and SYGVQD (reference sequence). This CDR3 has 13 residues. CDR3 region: CASSARAQETQYF. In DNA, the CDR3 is TGCGCCAGCAGTGCACGGGCCCAAGAGACCCAGTACTTC.

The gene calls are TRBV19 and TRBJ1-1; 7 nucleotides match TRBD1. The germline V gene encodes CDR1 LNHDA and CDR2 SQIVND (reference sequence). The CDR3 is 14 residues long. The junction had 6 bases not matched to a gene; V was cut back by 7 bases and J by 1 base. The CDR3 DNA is TGTGCCAGTACTGCGGGACAGTCGAACACTGAAGCTTTCTTT. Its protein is CASTAGQSNTEAFF.

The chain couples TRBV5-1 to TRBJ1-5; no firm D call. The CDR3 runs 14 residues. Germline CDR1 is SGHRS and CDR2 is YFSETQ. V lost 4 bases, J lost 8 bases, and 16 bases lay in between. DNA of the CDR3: TGCGCCAGCAGCCCCGGAGGCAGAGGTGAGCCCCAGCATTTT. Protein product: CASSPGGRGEPQHF.

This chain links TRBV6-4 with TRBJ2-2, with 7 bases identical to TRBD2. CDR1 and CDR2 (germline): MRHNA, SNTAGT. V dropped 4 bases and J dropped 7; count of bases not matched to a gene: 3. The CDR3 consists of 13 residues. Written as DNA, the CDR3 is TGTGCCAGCAGTGGGACTAGAAGCGGGGAGCTGTTTTTT. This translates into CASSGTRSGELFF.

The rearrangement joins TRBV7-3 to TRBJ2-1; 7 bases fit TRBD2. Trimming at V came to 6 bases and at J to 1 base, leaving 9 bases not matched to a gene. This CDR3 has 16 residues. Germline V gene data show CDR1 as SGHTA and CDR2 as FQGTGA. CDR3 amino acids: CASSGEGRGSYNEQFF. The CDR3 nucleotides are TGTGCCAGCAGTGGTGAGGGGCGGGGGTCCTACAATGAGCAGTTCTTC.

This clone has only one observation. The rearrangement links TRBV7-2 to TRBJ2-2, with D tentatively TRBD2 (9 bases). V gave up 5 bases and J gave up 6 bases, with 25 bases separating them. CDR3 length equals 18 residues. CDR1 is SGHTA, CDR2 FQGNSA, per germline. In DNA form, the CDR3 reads TGTGCCAGCAGCCCCAGGGGGCGGGAGGGCCTACCCCCCGGGGAGCTGTTTTTT. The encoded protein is CASSPRGREGLPPGELFF.

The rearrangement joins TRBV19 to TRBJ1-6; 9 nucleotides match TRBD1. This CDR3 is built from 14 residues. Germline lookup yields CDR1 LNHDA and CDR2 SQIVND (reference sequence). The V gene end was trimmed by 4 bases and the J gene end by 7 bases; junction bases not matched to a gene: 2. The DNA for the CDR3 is TGTGCCAGTAGTACCGGGACAGGGAATTCACCCCTCCACTTT. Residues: CASSTGTGNSPLHF.

The CDR3 is CASSPLGSTYEQYF. The CDR3 DNA sequence: TGTGCCAGCTCACCTTTAGGTTCCACCTACGAGCAGTACTTC. The chain employs TRBV18 and TRBJ2-7, with unresolved D. CDR1 is KGHSH, CDR2 LQKENI, per germline. V was cut by 3 bases and J by 2 bases, with 11 bases left in between. This CDR3 spans 14 amino acids.

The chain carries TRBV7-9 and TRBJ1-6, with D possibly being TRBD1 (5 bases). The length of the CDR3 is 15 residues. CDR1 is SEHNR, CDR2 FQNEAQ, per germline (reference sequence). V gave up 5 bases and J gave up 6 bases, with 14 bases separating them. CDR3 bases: TGTGCCAGCAGCCCCACCCGTGGGGCTAATTCACCCCTCCACTTT. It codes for CASSPTRGANSPLHF.

The DNA for the CDR3 is TGTGCCAGCGGGTTAATGGGAGTCGAGCAGTACTTC. It encodes CASGLMGVEQYF. The rearrangement links TRBV3-1 (or the pseudogene TRBV3-2) to TRBJ2-7; D is perhaps TRBD2 (5 bases). The V gene lost 8 bases and the J gene lost 6 bases, with 14 bases spanning the gap. There are 12 residues in the CDR3. The germline V gene has CDR1 LGHDT and CDR2 YNNKEL (reference sequence).

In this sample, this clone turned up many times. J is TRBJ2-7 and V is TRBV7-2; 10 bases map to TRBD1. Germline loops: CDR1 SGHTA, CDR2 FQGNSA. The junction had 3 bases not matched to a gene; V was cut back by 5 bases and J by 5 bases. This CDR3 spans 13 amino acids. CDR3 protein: CASSPDRGHEQYF. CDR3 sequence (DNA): TGTGCCAGCAGCCCTGACAGGGGGCACGAGCAGTACTTC.

The CDR3 region is CASSPGRRDYEQYF. Here the CDR3 DNA reads TGTGCCAGCAGTCCCGGGAGGCGGGACTACGAGCAGTACTTC. The chain carries TRBV3-1 (or the pseudogene TRBV3-2) and TRBJ2-7, with 7 bases identical to TRBD2. Germline V lookup: CDR1 LGHDT, CDR2 YNNKEL (reference sequence). The CDR3 length is 14 residues. The V and J ends lost 6 bases and 3 bases, in that order; junction bases with no gene match: 8.

CDR3 residues: CASSQDRDLGEFF. CDR3 DNA sequence: TGCGCCAGCAGCCAAGACAGGGACCTCGGGGAGTTCTTC. V and J are TRBV4-1 and TRBJ2-1, with D perhaps assigned TRBD1 or TRBD2 (5 bases each). The V end lost 0 bases, the J end lost 14 bases, and 14 bases lay between the germline ends. This CDR3 has 13 amino acids. Germline assignment: CDR1 MGHRA and CDR2 YSYEKL.

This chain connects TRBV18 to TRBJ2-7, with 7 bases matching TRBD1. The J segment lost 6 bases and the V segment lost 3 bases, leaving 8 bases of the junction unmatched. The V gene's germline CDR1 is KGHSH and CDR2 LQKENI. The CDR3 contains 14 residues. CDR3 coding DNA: TGTGCCAGCTCACCTGACAGGGACCCCTCCGAGCAGTACTTC. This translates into CASSPDRDPSEQYF.

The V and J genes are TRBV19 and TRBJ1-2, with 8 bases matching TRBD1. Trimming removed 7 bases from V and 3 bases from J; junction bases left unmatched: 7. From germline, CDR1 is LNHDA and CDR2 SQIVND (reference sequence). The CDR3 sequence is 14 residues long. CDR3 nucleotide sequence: TGTGCCAGTATCTCAGGGGGCTTGGACTATGGCTACACCTTC. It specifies CASISGGLDYGYTF.